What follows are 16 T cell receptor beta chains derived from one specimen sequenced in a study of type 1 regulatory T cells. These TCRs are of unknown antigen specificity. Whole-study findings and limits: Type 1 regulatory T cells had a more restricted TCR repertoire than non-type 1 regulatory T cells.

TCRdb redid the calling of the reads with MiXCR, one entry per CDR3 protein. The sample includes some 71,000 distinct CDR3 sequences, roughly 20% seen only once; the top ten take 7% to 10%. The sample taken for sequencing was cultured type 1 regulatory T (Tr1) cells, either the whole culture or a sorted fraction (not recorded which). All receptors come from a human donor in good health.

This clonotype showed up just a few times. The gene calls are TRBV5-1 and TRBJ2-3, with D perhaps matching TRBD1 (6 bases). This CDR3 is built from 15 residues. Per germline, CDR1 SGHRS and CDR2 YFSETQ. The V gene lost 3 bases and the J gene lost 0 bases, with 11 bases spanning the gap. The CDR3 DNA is TGCGCCAGCAGCTCACAGGGTCAGAGCACAGATACGCAGTATTTT. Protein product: CASSSQGQSTDTQYF.

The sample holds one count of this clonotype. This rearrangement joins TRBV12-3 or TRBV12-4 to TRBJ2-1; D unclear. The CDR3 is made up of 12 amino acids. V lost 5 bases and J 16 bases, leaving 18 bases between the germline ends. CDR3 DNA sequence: TGTGCCAGCAGTCGCAATACAATGAGTGACTTCTTC. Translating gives CASSRNTMSDFF.

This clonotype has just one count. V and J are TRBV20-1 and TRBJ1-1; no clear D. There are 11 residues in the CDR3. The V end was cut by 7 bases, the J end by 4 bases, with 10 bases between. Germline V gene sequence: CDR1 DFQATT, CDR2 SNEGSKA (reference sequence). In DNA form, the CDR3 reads TGCAGTGGCTTCTGGGGCACTGAAGCTTTCTTT. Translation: CSGFWGTEAFF.

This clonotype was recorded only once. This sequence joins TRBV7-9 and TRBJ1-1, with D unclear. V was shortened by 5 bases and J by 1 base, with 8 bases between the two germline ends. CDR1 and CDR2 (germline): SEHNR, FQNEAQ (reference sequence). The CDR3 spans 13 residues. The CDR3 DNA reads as TGTGCCAGCAGCCGTGTCACGAACACTGAAGCTTTCTTT. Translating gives CASSRVTNTEAFF.

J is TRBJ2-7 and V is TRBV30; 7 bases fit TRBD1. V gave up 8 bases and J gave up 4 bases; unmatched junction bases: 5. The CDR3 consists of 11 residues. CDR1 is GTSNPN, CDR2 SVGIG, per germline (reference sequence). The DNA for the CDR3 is TGTGCCACGAACAGGGGTTACGAGCAGTACTTC. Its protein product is CATNRGYEQYF.

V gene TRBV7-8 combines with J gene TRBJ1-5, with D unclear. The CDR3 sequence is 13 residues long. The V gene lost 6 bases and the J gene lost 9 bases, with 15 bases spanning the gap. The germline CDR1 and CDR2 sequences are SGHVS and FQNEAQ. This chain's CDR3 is CASSLGRERPQHF. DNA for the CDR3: TGTGCCAGCAGTTTGGGAAGGGAGCGGCCCCAGCATTTT.

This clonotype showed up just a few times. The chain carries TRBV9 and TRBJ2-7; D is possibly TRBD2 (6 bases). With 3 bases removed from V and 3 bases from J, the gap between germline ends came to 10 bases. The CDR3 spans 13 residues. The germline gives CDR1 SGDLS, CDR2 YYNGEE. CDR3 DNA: TGTGCCAGCAGCGAGGGAGGTAGCTACGAGCAGTACTTC. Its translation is CASSEGGSYEQYF.

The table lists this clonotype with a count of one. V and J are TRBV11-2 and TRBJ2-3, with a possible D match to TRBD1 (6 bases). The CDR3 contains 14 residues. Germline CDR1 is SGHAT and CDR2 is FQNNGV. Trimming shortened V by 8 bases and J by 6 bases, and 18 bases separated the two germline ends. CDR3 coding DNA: TGTGCCAGCGGAGATTGGGGGCTTGGGGATACGCAGTATTTT. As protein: CASGDWGLGDTQYF.

DNA for the CDR3: TGTGCCAGCTCAGAAGACGCCGGGAGCTCCTATAATTCACCCCTCCACTTT. Its protein product is CASSEDAGSSYNSPLHF. The rearrangement links TRBV9 to TRBJ1-6; D remains unclear. Germline loops: CDR1 SGDLS, CDR2 YYNGEE. V lost 7 bases to trimming and J lost 0 bases, with 17 bases between them. The CDR3 runs 17 residues.

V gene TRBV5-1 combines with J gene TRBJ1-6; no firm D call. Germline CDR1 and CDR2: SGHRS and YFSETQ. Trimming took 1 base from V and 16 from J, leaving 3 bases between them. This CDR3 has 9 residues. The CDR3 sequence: CASSLTLHF. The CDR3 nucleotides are TGCGCCAGCAGCTTGACTCTCCACTTT.

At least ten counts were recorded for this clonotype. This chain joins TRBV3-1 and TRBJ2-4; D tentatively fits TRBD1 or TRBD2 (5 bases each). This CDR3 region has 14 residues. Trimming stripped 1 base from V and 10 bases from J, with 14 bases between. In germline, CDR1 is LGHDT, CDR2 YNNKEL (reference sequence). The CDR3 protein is CASSQVSGLGIQYF. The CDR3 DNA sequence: TGTGCCAGCAGCCAAGTGTCGGGGCTCGGAATTCAGTACTTC.

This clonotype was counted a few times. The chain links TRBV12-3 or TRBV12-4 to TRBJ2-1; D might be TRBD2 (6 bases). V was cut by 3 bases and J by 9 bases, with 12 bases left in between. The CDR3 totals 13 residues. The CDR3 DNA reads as TGTGCCAGCAGTTTGAAGGGGACTTTTGAGCAGTTCTTC. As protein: CASSLKGTFEQFF.

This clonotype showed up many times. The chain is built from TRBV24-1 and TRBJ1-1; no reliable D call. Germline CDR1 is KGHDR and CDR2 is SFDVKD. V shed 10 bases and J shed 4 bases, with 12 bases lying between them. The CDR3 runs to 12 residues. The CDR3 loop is CATRAKGTEAFF. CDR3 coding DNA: TGTGCCACGAGAGCAAAGGGCACTGAAGCTTTCTTT.

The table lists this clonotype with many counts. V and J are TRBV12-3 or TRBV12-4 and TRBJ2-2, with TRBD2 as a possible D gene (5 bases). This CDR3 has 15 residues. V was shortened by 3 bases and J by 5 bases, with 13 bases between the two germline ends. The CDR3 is CASSLSNPGTGELFF. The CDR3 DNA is TGTGCCAGCAGTTTGTCCAATCCGGGGACCGGGGAGCTGTTTTTT.

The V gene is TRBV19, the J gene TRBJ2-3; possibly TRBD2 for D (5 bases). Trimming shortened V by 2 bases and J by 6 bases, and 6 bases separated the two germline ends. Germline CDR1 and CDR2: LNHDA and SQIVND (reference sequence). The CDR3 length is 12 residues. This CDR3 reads CASSISGDTQYF. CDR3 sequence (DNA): TGTGCCAGTAGTATATCGGGGGATACGCAGTATTTT.

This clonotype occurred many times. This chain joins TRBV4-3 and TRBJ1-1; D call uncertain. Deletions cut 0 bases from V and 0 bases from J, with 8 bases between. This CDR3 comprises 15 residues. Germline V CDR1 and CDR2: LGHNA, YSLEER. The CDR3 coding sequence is TGCGCCAGCAGCCAAGACGCCGGGGTGAACACTGAAGCTTTCTTT. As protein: CASSQDAGVNTEAFF.